Given below is one TCR beta chain in context. Its antigen is currently unknown. The source of the sample is a study of T cell clones after liver transplantation. In the study overall: Immunosuppression withdrawal was tried within 2 years after liver transplantation in this trial.

The CDR3 is 15 residues long. The germline V and J ends were trimmed by 3 bases and 0 bases, with 12 bases remaining between them. CDR1 SGHTS and CDR2 YDEGEE come from the germline V gene. Only in-frame clones appear in the TCRdb table, and some are missing; sequencing was by immunoSEQ multiplex PCR. The sample contains around 5,600 clones, 25% to 30% of which appear only once. TCRbeta sequences of proliferating CFSE-low MLR cells were labeled alloreactive. This clonotype was obtained from a human patient who received a liver transplant. Some T cells may be provided by the graft donor. The V call is TRBV5-8, the J call TRBJ1-2; TRBD1 might be the D (5 bases). Sequencing used CD4+ T cells from cultured PBMCs. The chain's CDR3 is CASSWYRRTNYGYTF. CDR3 coding DNA: TGTGCCAGCAGCTGGTACAGGCGAACTAACTATGGCTACACCTTC.